These 12 T cell receptor beta chains share one sample of origin, sequenced in a study of cytomegalovirus exposure and HLA in healthy donors. A multiplex PCR was run with 60 Vbeta primers and 13 Jbeta primers. Repertoires were generated with immunoSEQ multiplex PCR, while TCRdb's copy carries only in-frame clones and drops some. Of more than 85,000 clones in the sample, roughly four fifths were seen once. Sequenced: PBMCs. The receptor source for this set is a middle-aged man in good health and CMV-seronegative.

J is TRBJ2-4 and V is TRBV28, with D possibly being TRBD2 (5 bases). V lost 5 bases to trimming and J lost 13 bases, with 15 bases between them. Germline lookup yields CDR1 MDHEN and CDR2 SYDVKM. The CDR3 spans 12 residues. The CDR3 DNA follows: TGTGCCAGCAGTCCGCCCGTAGCGCCCCAGTACTTC. Translated, it gives CASSPPVAPQYF.

The chain carries TRBV11-3 and TRBJ2-1, with 14 bases that match TRBD2. This CDR3 is built from 17 residues. Per germline, CDR1 SGHNT and CDR2 YENEEA. J was trimmed by 3 bases and V by 5 bases; bases with no gene match: 6. This chain's CDR3 is CASSQRLAGGLYNEQFF. CDR3 DNA: TGTGCCAGCAGCCAGCGACTAGCGGGGGGGCTCTACAATGAGCAGTTCTTC.

This rearrangement joins TRBV7-2 to TRBJ2-5; D might be TRBD2 (6 bases). Germline CDR1 and CDR2: SGHTA and FQGNSA. V lost 5 bases to trimming and J lost 10 bases, with 17 bases between them. CDR3 length: 13 amino acids. The CDR3 DNA reads as TGTGCCAGCAGCCCAGGTGTCGGGGAGGACCAGTACTTC. Translation gives CASSPGVGEDQYF.

This clone was found once. The chain employs TRBV19 and TRBJ1-2; D may be TRBD1 (6 bases). CDR1 and CDR2 (germline): LNHDA, SQIVND (reference sequence). V gave up 5 bases and J gave up 3 bases, with 16 bases separating them. This CDR3 contains 15 residues. CDR3 in amino acids: CASSHGTPRDYGYTF. The CDR3 DNA sequence: TGTGCCAGTAGTCACGGGACACCCAGGGACTATGGCTACACCTTC.

The rearrangement uses TRBV9 and TRBJ1-1; D might be TRBD1 (6 bases). Germline values: CDR1 SGDLS, CDR2 YYNGEE. V was clipped by 7 bases and J by 6 bases, with 13 bases between them. This CDR3 contains 12 residues. CDR3: CASSRGGSEAFF. The DNA of the CDR3 is TGTGCCAGCTCAAGGGGGGGATCTGAAGCTTTCTTT.

This chain links TRBV7-9 with TRBJ1-5; D not certain. V was shortened by 3 bases and J by 2 bases, with 5 bases between the two germline ends. Germline V CDR1 and CDR2: SEHNR, FQNEAQ (reference sequence). The length of the CDR3 is 13 residues. The CDR3 region is CASSFAGNQPQHF. In DNA form, the CDR3 reads TGTGCCAGCAGCTTTGCGGGCAATCAGCCCCAGCATTTT.

J is TRBJ2-1 and V is TRBV27; a weak D match, TRBD1 (5 bases). The V gene lost 2 bases and the J gene lost 2 bases, with 10 bases spanning the gap. Germline assignment: CDR1 MNHEY and CDR2 SMNVEV (reference sequence). The CDR3 has 15 residues. In DNA form, the CDR3 reads TGTGCCAGCAGTTTAGGGGCCAACCCCTACAATGAGCAGTTCTTC. Amino acids: CASSLGANPYNEQFF.

This rearrangement joins TRBV5-1 to TRBJ2-7; 8 nucleotides agree with TRBD1. Germline CDR1 and CDR2: SGHRS and YFSETQ. The CDR3 sequence is 15 residues long. V lost 1 base to trimming and J lost 7 bases; unmatched junction nucleotides: 10. The CDR3 region is CASSLYGQGALEQYF. In DNA, the CDR3 is TGCGCCAGCAGCTTGTACGGGCAGGGGGCTCTAGAGCAGTACTTC. The whole variable domain, remainder taken from reference TRBV5-1 and TRBJ2-7, is KAGVTQTPRYLIKTRGQQVTLSCSPISGHRSVSWYQQTPGQGLQFLFEYFSETQRNKGNFPGRFSGRQFSNSRSEMNVSTLELGDSALYLCASSLYGQGALEQYFGPGTRLTVT.

This clone is a singleton in its sample. The rearrangement links TRBV4-2 to TRBJ2-1, with 9 bases aligning to TRBD1. From germline, CDR1 is LGHNA and CDR2 YNFKEQ. V shed 2 bases, J shed 2 bases, and the junction held 7 bases outside the gene matches. The CDR3 sequence is 17 residues long. The DNA of the CDR3 is TGTGCCAGCAGCCAACCGCCGGGACAGGGAGCCTACAATGAGCAGTTCTTC. Translation: CASSQPPGQGAYNEQFF.

The CDR3 nucleotides are TGTGCCAGCTCTAGCGGGGGGGTGCTCACAGATACGCAGTATTTT. Translation: CASSSGGVLTDTQYF. The chain carries TRBV2 and TRBJ2-3, with TRBD2 identical over 12 bases. V lost 8 bases to trimming and J lost 2 bases; unmatched junction nucleotides: 5. Germline lookup yields CDR1 SNHLY and CDR2 FYNNEI. This CDR3 comprises 15 residues.

The V and J genes are TRBV5-1 and TRBJ2-1, with 10 bases matching TRBD2. V shed 2 bases, J shed 6 bases, and the junction held 8 bases outside the gene matches. The CDR3 is 16 amino acids. Germline-derived CDR1 and CDR2 are SGHRS and YFSETQ. CDR3 loop: CASSLATSGPRNEQFF. As DNA, the CDR3 is TGCGCCAGCAGCTTAGCGACTAGCGGGCCCCGCAATGAGCAGTTCTTC.

This clone was seen more than once but under ten times. In DNA form, the CDR3 reads TGCGCCAGCAGCTCCCTAGCGAGTGGCTACACCTTC. Translating it yields CASSSLASGYTF. V is TRBV5-1 and J is TRBJ1-2; D gene uncertain. Germline lookup yields CDR1 SGHRS and CDR2 YFSETQ. The CDR3 length is 12 residues. Trimming removed 3 bases from V and 7 bases from J, with 10 bases in between.